What follows are 3 T cell receptor beta chains derived from one specimen sequenced in a study of T cell responses to AZD1222 COVID-19 vaccine. Some clones are missing from TCRdb's copy, which holds only in-frame ones; the method was immunoSEQ multiplex PCR. This sample has roughly 250,000 clones, with 90% to 95% found just once. Sequencing was performed on peripheral blood, taken on day 0 of AZD1222 vaccination. The source of these receptors is an adult in good health.

The chain has TRBV2 and TRBJ2-5, with D perhaps TRBD1 (6 bases). Trimming cost V 7 bases and J 1 base, with 13 bases left between them. The CDR3 consists of 14 residues. CDR1 and CDR2 (germline): SNHLY, FYNNEI. The CDR3 sequence: CASMRTVVQETQYF. The CDR3 region has the DNA TGTGCCAGCATGCGGACAGTAGTCCAAGAGACCCAGTACTTC. The variable domain in full, with the rest retrieved from reference TRBV2 and TRBJ2-5, is EPEVTQTPSHQVTQMGQEVILRCVPISNHLYFYWYRQILGQKVEFLVSFYNNEISEKSEIFDDQFSVERPDGSNFTLKIRSTKLEDSAMYFCASMRTVVQETQYFGPGTRLLVL.

The chain is built from TRBV20-1 and TRBJ2-7, with 7 positions matching TRBD1. CDR3 length equals 11 residues. Germline V lookup: CDR1 DFQATT, CDR2 SNEGSKA (reference sequence). V lost 8 bases, J lost 6 bases, and 7 bases stayed unmatched. CDR3 DNA: TGCAGTTATGACAGGGATAGCGAGCAGTACTTC. This encodes CSYDRDSEQYF.

The chain uses TRBV24-1 and TRBJ1-5; 8 bases align to TRBD1. J was trimmed by 1 base and V by 2 bases; bases with no gene match: 9. Germline CDR1 is KGHDR and CDR2 is SFDVKD. This CDR3 is built from 18 residues. The DNA of the CDR3 is TGTGCCACCAGTGATTCAGGGGGCGCATCTATAAGCAATCAGCCCCAGCATTTT. Translating gives CATSDSGGASISNQPQHF.